This entry concerns a single T cell receptor (beta chain). Data came from immunoSEQ multiplex PCR; TCRdb stores just in-frame clones and leaves some out. Of about 1.5 million clones detected, 98% appear once; the ten largest clones hold approximately 0.45%. The data were obtained in a study of shared clonotypes between healthy human individuals. This CDR3 has 13 amino acids. The V end was cut by 5 bases, the J end by 5 bases, with 14 bases between. The germline CDR1 and CDR2 sequences are SGHRS and YFSETQ. The investigators split CD4+ cells into a CD45RA+ naive subset and a CD45RA-negative memory subset.

Specimen: naive CD4+ T cells sorted from blood. The subset here: CD45RA+ positively selected. This chain links TRBV5-1 with TRBJ2-7; D is perhaps TRBD2 (6 bases). The receptor's source is a man aged 30 to 45 in good health. In nucleotides, the CDR3 is TGCGCCAGCAGGGATCCCCCGGGAGACGAGCAGTACTTC. Translated: CASRDPPGDEQYF.